Sequencing of this T cell receptor (beta chain) was carried out in a study of blood T cell repertoires in COVID-19. Generated by immunoSEQ multiplex PCR, the TCRdb table keeps only in-frame clones and is missing some. The data contain about 220,000 clones, around 89% of them singletons. The source of this sequence is a young woman in a cohort exposed to, infected with or recovered from COVID-19 (not recorded which). Input material: PBMCs or T cells enriched from blood (not recorded which).

CDR3 region: CASSLLAGELFF. The CDR3 coding sequence is TGTGCCAGCAGCTTATTAGCCGGGGAGCTGTTTTTT. This chain uses TRBV7-6 with TRBJ2-2; D is uncertain. The V end lost 2 bases, the J end lost 6 bases, and 4 bases lay between the germline ends. The CDR3 loop spans 12 amino acids. CDR1 is SGHVS, CDR2 FNYEAQ, per germline.